This TCR beta chain was sequenced in a study of blood T cells in healthy people across ages. Study outcomes and limitations: The percentage of naive T cells correlated strongly with TCR beta diversity.

In regard to this clonotype: Antigen specificity is unknown.

V lost 3 bases and J lost 13, with 12 bases in between. The CDR3 is 11 residues long. CDR1 is WSHSY, CDR2 SAAADI, per germline. Through a sample-barcoded 5' primer and a J-beta primer mix, a second PCR was run for roughly 6 to 12 cycles. Each TCR beta cDNA got a 12-nucleotide random molecular identifier. Via MiXCR, TCRdb re-called the 5' RACE reads, giving one row per CDR3 protein. The table has approximately 290,000 distinct CDR3 sequences, roughly a quarter seen once. Samples each had at least 5 micrograms of total RNA extracted. V is TRBV10-2 and J is TRBJ2-5; the D gene could be TRBD1 or TRBD2 (6 bases each). The origin of this receptor is a woman between 65 and 79 years old in good health. Input material: blood. The CDR3 spells CASSDQGRTYF. CDR3 sequence (DNA): TGCGCCAGCAGTGATCAGGGGAGGACGTACTTC.